This is a list of T cell receptor beta chains from one sample in a study of T cells in Graves' hyperthyroidism and ophthalmopathy. TCRdb re-analysed the multiplex PCR reads in MiXCR, keeping a single row per CDR3 protein. The sample contains 450,000 to 600,000 distinct CDR3 sequences, approximately 15% of which appear only once. Sequencing was done on a sample of blood. All receptors come from a middle-aged woman with Graves' hyperthyroidism. The CDR3 runs from the conserved cysteine through the conserved F or W. D genes are given only for firm matches. Clone size is not always given. Where it is, it says once, few, many or a class for expanded clones.

v_call	j_call	d_call	clone_size	cdr3_aa
TRBV6-2/TRBV6-3	TRBJ2-5	-	many	CASSSTGSGETQYF
TRBV10-3	TRBJ1-1	-	few	CAISDVGPSNTEAFF
TRBV7-4	TRBJ2-5	TRBD1	-	CANQGAPQYF
TRBV25-1	TRBJ2-7	-	-	CASSETTGRSYEQYF
TRBV5-1	TRBJ2-7	-	many	CASSLERGVYEQYF
TRBV5-1	TRBJ2-3	TRBD2	many	CASSLAGSTDTQYF
TRBV12-3/TRBV12-4	TRBJ2-7	-	-	CASSQGQHYEQYF
TRBV7-9	TRBJ2-1	TRBD2	many	CASSQLAGEYNEQFF
TRBV5-1	TRBJ1-2	-	-	CASSPLAVGGVYGYTF
TRBV3-1	TRBJ2-3	-	many	CASSQPGSSDTQYF
TRBV30	TRBJ1-1	TRBD1	many	CAWSGGQDQQQAFF
TRBV29-1	TRBJ2-2	-	-	CSIRVTGSSTGELFF
TRBV12-3/TRBV12-4	TRBJ2-1	TRBD2	many	CASSPWTSGYNEQFF
TRBV28	TRBJ2-1	TRBD2	-	CASSQWTSGYNEQFF
TRBV29-1	TRBJ2-1	-	few	CSVGRTGSGEQFF
TRBV14	TRBJ2-1	TRBD2	-	CASSPPGGEVGYNEQFF
TRBV19	TRBJ1-2	-	few	CASSIRFAYGYTF
TRBV6-5	TRBJ2-3	-	many	CASSYSIGQTDTQYF
TRBV7-2	TRBJ2-2	-	many	CASSVGGPGELFF
TRBV2	TRBJ2-1	-	many	CASSLSLVYNEQFF
TRBV20-1	TRBJ2-5	TRBD2	-	CSPRGGSVLSETQYF
TRBV12-3/TRBV12-4	TRBJ2-1	-	-	CASSLAFPGEGAYNEQFF
TRBV24-1	TRBJ2-1	-	few	CATSVAGTYNEQFF
TRBV20-1	TRBJ2-7	TRBD2	many	CSATGLSGNYEQYF
TRBV6-9	TRBJ2-1	TRBD2	-	CASSYPGGAGGYNEQFF
TRBV11-2	TRBJ2-2	-	many	CASSLSYGELFF
TRBV3-1	TRBJ1-2	-	many	CASSHGGDNYGYTF
TRBV28	TRBJ2-7	-	few	CASSTGTSRHEQYF
TRBV7-2	TRBJ2-1	TRBD2	many	CASSLDVARRGGEQFF
TRBV7-9	TRBJ2-1	TRBD1	many	CASSPETGVSSYNEQFF
TRBV27	TRBJ2-3	TRBD2	few	CASRAGGGLRAQYF
TRBV11-2	TRBJ2-3	TRBD2	many	CASSLGLAGANTQYF
TRBV7-9	TRBJ2-5	-	-	CASSSNSGFQETQYF